This T cell receptor (beta chain) was found in a study of shared clonotypes between healthy human individuals. Overall study context: Researchers assigned three CD4 naive, three CD4 memory, two CD8 naive and one CD8 memory plate to each donor.

Regarding this clone: Its cognate antigen is unknown.

General study points: When naive CD4 clonotypes were compared across a handful of donors, 4% to 6.5% were shared.

Only in-frame clones appear in the TCRdb table, and some are missing; sequencing was by immunoSEQ multiplex PCR. The data hold a few million clones, with 90% to 96% observed a single time. Donors were healthy HIV-negative adults without recently reported acute infections or vaccinations. Germline V lookup: CDR1 SGHVS, CDR2 FNYEAQ. This CDR3 is built from 14 residues. V shed 6 bases and J shed 1 base, with 9 bases lying between them. Source material: naive CD4+ T cells sorted from blood. Specified subset: CD45RA+ positively selected. The V gene is TRBV7-6, the J gene TRBJ2-2, with D uncertain. The receptor comes from a man between 18 and 35 years old in good health. CDR3 nucleotides: TGTGCCAGCAGGACATACGGGAACACCGGGGAGCTGTTTTTT. As protein: CASRTYGNTGELFF.